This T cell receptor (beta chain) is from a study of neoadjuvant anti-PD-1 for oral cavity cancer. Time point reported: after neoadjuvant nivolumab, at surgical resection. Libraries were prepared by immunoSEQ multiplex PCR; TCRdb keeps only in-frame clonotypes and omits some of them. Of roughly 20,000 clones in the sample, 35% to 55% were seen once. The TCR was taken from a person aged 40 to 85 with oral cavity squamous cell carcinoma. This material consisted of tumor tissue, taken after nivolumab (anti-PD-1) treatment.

CDR3 protein: CASSPDRGAYEQYF. The CDR3 DNA is TGCGCCAGCAGCCCAGACAGGGGTGCCTACGAGCAGTACTTC. The rearrangement links TRBV4-3 to TRBJ2-7; TRBD1 aligns across 8 bases. Germline assignment: CDR1 LGHNA and CDR2 YSLEER. The length of the CDR3 is 14 residues. V was pared by 4 bases and J by 2 bases, with 4 bases of the junction left unmatched.